This T cell receptor (beta chain) was sequenced for a study of cytomegalovirus exposure and HLA in healthy donors (dated by TCRdb to the late 2010s). Study-wide context: According to an earlier analysis of around 600 of the donors, about 180 million T cells yielded over 100 million unique TCR beta sequences and 276 Gb of sequence data. Every repertoire in the discovery cohort had been generated on one and the same sequencing platform. The study aimed to test whether signatures of past pathogen exposure could be identified by cataloging public T cell receptors. To decide whether each TCR beta V gene segment behaved as functional or pseudogenic, an earlier analysis of fewer than 750 of the donors relied on high-throughput TCR beta sequencing. Donor age, sex, ethnicity and CMV serostatus were collected together with the repertoire data. Among 350 to 400 genotyped donors of the cohort, an average of around 240,000 unique TCR beta nucleotide sequences were sequenced per donor, roughly 20% of them non-productive. An early release covering roughly 580 HLA-typed donors comprised about 310 gigabases of sequencing data and around 85 million unique TCR sequences. The later analysis used no new phenotypic data to find candidate immune exposures, relying instead on TCR beta sequences and their occurrence across donors. Of the roughly 400 genotyped donors, 70% to 90% were placed in the genetic ancestry cluster associated with self-reported Caucasian donors. In a later analysis, previously published TCR beta repertoires from 500 to 750 donors were re-analyzed and high-resolution HLA genotyping was added so that TCR occurrence patterns could be studied. HLA typing included class I and class II loci at four-digit resolution. Several DR-DQ haplotypes were treated as single units for association and clustering because of strong linkage in the cohort. Using immunosequencing, the study profiled T cell repertoires from 666 subjects and related those repertoires to cytomegalovirus serostatus. Typing coverage varied by locus: roughly 620-640 donors for A, B, C, DRB1 and DQB1; more than 500 for DQA1; about 600 for DPA1; approximately 450 for DPB1. Besides the first cohort of roughly 660 subjects, a separate validation cohort made up of 120 different subjects was used. A later genetic analysis used genome-wide SNP genotypes for about 65% of the roughly 670 donors, treating that subset as a discovery cohort. To predict cytomegalovirus infection status, the study combined high-throughput TCR immunosequencing, statistical association of individual TCRs with disease status, and machine learning.

From a lookup of the germline V gene (reference sequence), CDR1 and CDR2 are SGHNT and YYREEE. V and J are trimmed by 2 bases and 8 bases, and the gene matches miss 8 bases of the junction. There are 15 amino acids in the CDR3, from cysteine to phenylalanine inclusive. The entry retains the CDR3 DNA only, 45 bases that are in frame from base 1. The cohort comprised some 730 healthy bone marrow donors. At the time of sampling, every cohort member was nominally healthy, though immune exposures that went unrecorded were likely present. CMV serostatus was recorded as positive for 250 to 300 and negative for about 55% of the 666 cohort members, whereas no CMV serostatus was recorded for the donor in question. A peripheral blood sample was collected from each donor, and TCR beta sequencing was performed on peripheral blood mononuclear cells. Genomic DNA was extracted from the blood cell samples with the Qiagen DNeasy Blood Extraction Kit.

Points the paper makes about the study in general: A few of the identified cytomegalovirus-associated TCR beta chains were confirmed in vitro to be specific for cytomegalovirus antigens. Presence/absence analyses assumed roughly uniform sequencing depth across donors, an assumption that may not hold. Over 15 rarely observed V segments, including chromosome 9 orphons, were excluded from the earlier analysis of about 500 of the donors because counts were too low. In a later analysis, most CMV-associated TCR beta chains were found to appear HLA-restricted, with HLA associations seemingly driven largely by CMV exposure. CMV serostatus was the only immune exposure information available for the cohort. While some public TCRs were present in many individuals, most TCR sequences turned up only very rarely across donors. A later genetic analysis associated a missense DCLRE1C variant with V-gene and J-gene trimming of TCR beta chains, and an independent cohort replicated the association. At a false discovery rate of 0.05, a later analysis linked about 17,000 TCR beta sequences to specific HLA alleles. Only TCR beta chains were sequenced in this cohort, and the absence of alpha or paired-chain data limited detectable features. Because the 87-base-pair reads could not distinguish some IMGT-functional V segments, including TRBV6-2 and TRBV6-3, those segments were excluded. The study gave a list of under 200 TCR beta chains associated with cytomegalovirus. An earlier analysis of around 600 of the donors showed that most TCR beta V segments appeared in productive rearrangements either about 87% or about 30% of the time, which broadly matched IMGT annotations. A further reported finding was that TCR beta sequences accurately predicted the HLA-A and HLA-B alleles for most subjects in the first cohort. The classifier was reported to diagnose cytomegalovirus status with high specificity and sensitivity in both the original and validation cohorts. When HLA alleles, especially DR and DQ, strongly co-occurred, TCR associations were difficult to assign to individual alleles. A cluster of highly shared sequence variants was judged likely to represent a technical artifact of the sequencing pipeline. In a later analysis, HLA-associated TCR beta chains showed more clonal expansion and lower generation probabilities than non-associated chains that were equally common. Compared with the 666-donor mean, donors in an Asian-associated ancestry cluster had fewer N-insertions in productive TCRs, according to a later genetic analysis. Linkage disequilibrium might explain the correlated functional status among segregating V segments, but an unknown experimental factor could not be excluded. The authors suggested that the approach could potentially be extended to other disease states and immunological phenotypes. A later analysis found that TCR association rates varied across HLA loci, with DRB1 alleles showing the most associated TCRs and HLA-C alleles the fewest. In a later analysis, several top co-occurrence clusters were reported to appear linked to parvovirus B19, influenza, CMV and Epstein-Barr virus. Because HLA typing was unavailable for some donors at each locus, only the typed subset was used in association tests.

The library was made by the immunoSEQ multiplex PCR assay. For the multiplex PCR, a mixture combining 60 forward primers for TCR Vbeta segments and 13 reverse primers for TCR Jbeta segments was used. The CDR3 region of rearranged TCR beta genes was amplified from genomic DNA with a multiplex PCR assay. Amplified TCR beta libraries were sequenced as 87-base-pair reads on the Illumina HiSeq System. The paper's processing steps were these. A later analysis counted tens of millions of unique TCR beta chains across the 700 or so repertoires, and some 11 million of these chains were shared by at least two donors. A nearest-neighbor algorithm error-corrected the raw reads and collapsed the reads into unique sequences, merging closely related sequences to remove PCR and sequencing errors. Alignment of CDR3 sequences to IMGT reference sequences was used to assign V, D and J gene segments. For a sequence to be retained, at least a six-nucleotide match to both a V gene segment and a J gene segment was required. Rearrangements were called productive when the CDR3 lacked stop codons and stayed in frame with V and J; all others were non-productive. CDR3 was defined according to IMGT convention as the region running from the second conserved V-encoded cysteine to the conserved J-encoded phenylalanine. The earlier analysis of some 550 of the donors excluded any sequence lacking an unambiguous match to a single V gene segment. In an earlier analysis of several hundred of the donors, V segments were called functional above 56.7% productive rearrangements and were called segregating when the between-donor standard deviation exceeded 5%. A statistical classification framework was built to diagnose cytomegalovirus status from the catalog of TCR beta chain sequences. In a later analysis, TCR nucleotide sequences were compared against IMGT/GENE-DB human TR gene sequences so that V and J genes could be assigned. Using the TCRdist pipeline, a later analysis assigned CDR3 sequences along with most-parsimonious VDJ recombination scenarios. In a later analysis, each TCR beta chain was defined by its CDR3 amino acid sequence together with its V-gene family, and reads lacking a unique V-gene family were excluded. In a later analysis, 500 to 700 highly shared, low-generation-probability nucleotide sequences were removed to address suspected cross-contamination and a sequencing artifact. In a later analysis, a clonal expansion index was calculated for each public chain from normalized within-repertoire ranks of inferred template counts. A later analysis computed generation probabilities with a VDJ recombination model fitted to out-of-frame rearrangements, and checked the results against IGoR. In a later analysis, TCR-TCR, TCR-HLA and TCR-CMV co-occurrence was scored with hypergeometric tests, and a repertoire-size bias correction was applied to TCR pairs. To estimate false discovery rates, a later analysis permuted the HLA or CMV assignments 20 times. In a later analysis, co-occurring TCRs were grouped using DBSCAN, and TCRdist sequence similarity was added for clustering within HLA-allele-positive subsets. For co-occurrence clustering, repertoires with fewer than 30,000 or more than 120,000 public chains were excluded, along with roughly five repertoires with anomalous nucleotide sharing. In its TCRdb copy, this immuneACCESS table keeps in-frame sequences only and misses some clones. Where compared with another copy, unresolved V genes explain less than half of these, and the others have no known cause. V and J calls and clone size are given by that table; D and trimming were obtained from the DNA. Across this sample there are around 130,000 clones, with around 69% seen only once. In total, the top ten clones hold roughly 3% of the sample.

As concerns this clone: It lacks a known antigen. There are no base qualities to consult, and no much larger clone falls within one base.

The receptor comes from a human donor in good health. The specimen was PBMCs. This chain joins TRBV5-4 to TRBJ2-3, and 10 bases in between align with TRBD2. CDR3 region: CASSFGAGGGVTQYF. The DNA sequence is as follows: TGTGCCAGCAGCTTCGGAGCGGGGGGGGGTGTTACGCAGTATTTT.